Listed below are T cell receptor beta chains from one sample, sequenced in a study of CD8+ T cells in alopecia areata. TCRdb's table, derived via immunoSEQ multiplex PCR, lists solely in-frame clones and lacks some. The sample has about 74,000 clones; over 25% are singletons. Sequenced material: CD8+ T cells sorted from blood, taken at week 4, from a patient treated with tofacitinib. The origin of the receptors is a human donor with alopecia areata. CDR3s include the opening cysteine and the closing phenylalanine or tryptophan. D genes are given only for firm matches. Rows give clone size only sometimes, using once, few, many, or a class for an expanded clone.

v_call: TRBV29-1
j_call: TRBJ2-5
d_call: NA
clone_size: NA
cdr3_aa: CSARDGASETQYF
cdr3_nt: TGCAGCGCGAGAGACGGAGCCTCGGAGACCCAGTACTTC

v_call: TRBV15
j_call: TRBJ2-3
d_call: NA
clone_size: NA
cdr3_aa: CATSRSRTRTDTQYF
cdr3_nt: TGTGCCACCAGCAGATCTCGAACTCGCACAGATACGCAGTATTTT

v_call: TRBV29-1
j_call: TRBJ1-5
d_call: NA
clone_size: NA
cdr3_aa: CSPLWAGRYNQPQHF
cdr3_nt: TGCAGCCCCTTGTGGGCAGGGAGGTACAATCAGCCCCAGCATTTT

v_call: TRBV29-1
j_call: TRBJ2-2
d_call: NA
clone_size: NA
cdr3_aa: CSVSGANTGELFF
cdr3_nt: TGCAGCGTATCGGGAGCGAACACCGGGGAGCTGTTTTTT

v_call: TRBV14
j_call: TRBJ2-7
d_call: TRBD2
clone_size: few
cdr3_aa: CASSMVPSGSYEQYF
cdr3_nt: TGTGCCAGCAGCATGGTCCCTAGCGGGAGTTACGAGCAGTACTTC

v_call: TRBV27
j_call: TRBJ2-5
d_call: NA
clone_size: NA
cdr3_aa: CASSPLVQETQYF
cdr3_nt: TGTGCCAGCAGTCCTCTAGTACAGGAGACCCAGTACTTC

v_call: TRBV29-1
j_call: TRBJ1-2
d_call: TRBD1
clone_size: few
cdr3_aa: CSVDSGQGDGYTF
cdr3_nt: TGCAGCGTCGACTCGGGACAGGGGGATGGCTACACCTTC

v_call: TRBV29-1
j_call: TRBJ2-1
d_call: NA
clone_size: few
cdr3_aa: CSVVAGSYNEQFF
cdr3_nt: TGCAGCGTTGTTGCGGGGTCCTACAATGAGCAGTTCTTC

v_call: TRBV4-1
j_call: TRBJ2-7
d_call: NA
clone_size: few
cdr3_aa: CASSQASEQYF
cdr3_nt: TGCGCCAGCAGCCAAGCATCGGAGCAGTACTTC

v_call: TRBV13
j_call: TRBJ2-2
d_call: TRBD1
clone_size: few
cdr3_aa: CASSLRTGVFTGELFF
cdr3_nt: TGTGCCAGCAGCTTGAGGACAGGGGTCTTCACCGGGGAGCTGTTTTTT

v_call: TRBV5-1
j_call: TRBJ2-7
d_call: TRBD2
clone_size: NA
cdr3_aa: CASSLDGGGRGEAYEQYF
cdr3_nt: TGCGCCAGCAGCTTGGATGGTGGCGGGAGGGGGGAAGCCTACGAGCAGTACTTC

v_call: TRBV7-2
j_call: TRBJ2-7
d_call: NA
clone_size: NA
cdr3_aa: CASNPRRVSYEQYF
cdr3_nt: TGTGCCAGCAATCCTCGCCGCGTCTCCTACGAGCAGTACTTC

v_call: TRBV27
j_call: TRBJ1-1
d_call: NA
clone_size: NA
cdr3_aa: CATRGVGNTEAFF
cdr3_nt: TGTGCCACCCGGGGGGTGGGGAACACTGAAGCTTTCTTT

v_call: TRBV29-1
j_call: TRBJ2-7
d_call: TRBD2
clone_size: few
cdr3_aa: CSVQSGRAYEQYF
cdr3_nt: TGCAGCGTTCAGAGCGGGAGAGCATACGAGCAGTACTTC